A selection of T cell receptor beta chains follows, all from one sample in a study of CD4 T cells in relation to SARS-CoV-2 and coronaviruses. Generated by immunoSEQ multiplex PCR, the TCRdb table keeps only in-frame clones and is missing some. This sample has about 38,000 clones, with approximately 87% found just once. What was sequenced was memory CD4+ T cells from PBMCs. All receptors derive from an adult with COVID-19. CDR3s include the opening cysteine and the closing phenylalanine or tryptophan. D genes are given only for firm matches. Clone size appears in some rows only: once, few, many, or a class for an expanded clone.

CDR3 | DNA | J | size | V | length | D
CASSQEWASGGDSYYNEQFF | TGTGCCAGCAGCCAAGAGTGGGCTAGCGGGGGGGATAGCTACTACAATGAGCAGTTCTTC | TRBJ2-1 | - | TRBV3-1/TRBV3-2 | 20 | TRBD2
CATSDPGLDNEQFF | TGTGCCACCAGTGACCCGGGACTAGACAATGAGCAGTTCTTC | TRBJ2-1 | once | TRBV24-1 | 14 | TRBD2
CASSYRDRGTIYF | TGTGCCAGCAGTTACAGGGACAGAGGCACCATATATTTT | TRBJ1-3 | - | TRBV6-5 | 13 | TRBD1
CASVKGVSYEQYF | TGTGCCAGCGTTAAGGGGGTCTCCTACGAGCAGTACTTC | TRBJ2-7 | few | TRBV6-5 | 13 | -
CASSLIHGANTIYF | TGTGCCAGCAGCTTAATACATGGAGCAAACACCATATATTTT | TRBJ1-3 | - | TRBV7-9 | 14 | -
CASSDSGAVGNTEAFF | TGTGCCAGCAGTGACTCGGGGGCCGTCGGGAACACTGAAGCTTTCTTT | TRBJ1-1 | - | TRBV6-4 | 16 | -
CASSSGGPASLEEQYF | TGTGCCAGCAGCTCCGGGGGCCCTGCCTCCCTCGAGGAGCAGTACTTC | TRBJ2-7 | - | TRBV7-3 | 16 | -
CASSPRQGRSYGYTF | TGTGCCAGCAGCCCCCGACAAGGAAGGAGCTATGGCTACACCTTC | TRBJ1-2 | - | TRBV21-1 | 15 | -
CASSQDGQFVPNGYTF | TGTGCCAGCAGCCAAGATGGGCAGTTTGTCCCTAATGGCTACACCTTC | TRBJ1-2 | - | TRBV14 | 16 | -
CASSTVQELGGNTIYF | TGTGCCAGCAGTACCGTGCAAGAACTGGGTGGAAACACCATATATTTT | TRBJ1-3 | few | TRBV27 | 16 | -
CASKTGGANYGYTF | TGTGCCAGCAAGACAGGGGGCGCGAACTATGGCTACACCTTC | TRBJ1-2 | - | TRBV6-5 | 14 | TRBD1
CASSPAAGRINSPLHF | TGTGCCAGCTCACCGGCCGCCGGGAGGATAAATTCACCCCTCCACTTT | TRBJ1-6 | - | TRBV18 | 16 | -
CASSHAGYQPQHF | TGCGCCAGCAGTCATGCAGGGTATCAGCCCCAGCATTTT | TRBJ1-5 | once | TRBV23-1 | 13 | -
CASSWDRGGNEQYF | TGTGCCAGCAGCTGGGACAGGGGAGGAAACGAGCAGTACTTC | TRBJ2-7 | - | TRBV11-2 | 14 | TRBD1
CASSLNMDLLPQHF | TGTGCCAGCAGTTTAAATATGGACCTATTACCCCAGCATTTT | TRBJ1-5 | - | TRBV28 | 14 | -
CASSEVGTVGRYGYTF | TGTGCCAGCAGTGAAGTAGGGACCGTGGGGCGGTATGGCTACACCTTC | TRBJ1-2 | once | TRBV2 | 16 | -
CASSPGTGVLANYGYTF | TGTGCCAGCTCACCCGGGACAGGGGTCCTAGCTAACTATGGCTACACCTTC | TRBJ1-2 | once | TRBV18 | 17 | TRBD1
CATAGGGLSETQYF | TGTGCCACGGCTGGCGGGGGGCTTTCGGAGACCCAGTACTTC | TRBJ2-5 | - | TRBV24-1 | 14 | TRBD2
CSASASGGDTQYF | TGCAGTGCTAGTGCTAGCGGGGGAGATACGCAGTATTTT | TRBJ2-3 | - | TRBV20-1 | 13 | TRBD2
CASRQLAVSTDTQYF | TGCGCCAGCAGACAACTAGCGGTTAGCACAGATACGCAGTATTTT | TRBJ2-3 | - | TRBV5-1 | 15 | TRBD2